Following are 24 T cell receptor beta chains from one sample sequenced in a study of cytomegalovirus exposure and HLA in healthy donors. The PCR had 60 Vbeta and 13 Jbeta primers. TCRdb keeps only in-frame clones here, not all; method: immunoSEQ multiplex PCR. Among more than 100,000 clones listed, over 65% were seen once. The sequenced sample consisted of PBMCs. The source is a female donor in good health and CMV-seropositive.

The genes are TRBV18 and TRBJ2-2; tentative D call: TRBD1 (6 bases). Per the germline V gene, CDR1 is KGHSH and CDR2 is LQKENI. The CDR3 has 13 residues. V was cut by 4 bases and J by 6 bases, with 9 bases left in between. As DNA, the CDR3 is TGTGCCAGCTCACTGGACAGTTCCGGGGAGCTGTTTTTT. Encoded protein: CASSLDSSGELFF.

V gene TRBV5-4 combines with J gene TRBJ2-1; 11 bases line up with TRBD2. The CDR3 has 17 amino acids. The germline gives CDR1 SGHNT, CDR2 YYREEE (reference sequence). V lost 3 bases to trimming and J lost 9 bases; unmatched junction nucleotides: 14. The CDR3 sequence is CASSSSIGSGRGTEQFF. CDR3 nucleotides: TGTGCCAGCAGCTCCTCCATAGGTAGCGGGAGGGGGACTGAGCAGTTCTTC.

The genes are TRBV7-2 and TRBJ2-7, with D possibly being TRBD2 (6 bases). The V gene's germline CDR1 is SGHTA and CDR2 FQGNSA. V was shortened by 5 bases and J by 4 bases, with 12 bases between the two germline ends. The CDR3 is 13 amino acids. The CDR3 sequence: CASSPPAGYEQYF. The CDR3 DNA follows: TGTGCCAGCAGCCCGCCCGCGGGGTACGAGCAGTACTTC.

CDR3 protein: CASSRGSGNTIYF. The DNA for the CDR3 is TGTGCCAGCAGCAGGGGCTCTGGAAACACCATATATTTT. This rearrangement joins TRBV27 to TRBJ1-3; TRBD1 might be the D (6 bases). V shed 6 bases and J shed 0 bases, with 6 bases lying between them. The CDR3 runs to 13 residues. Germline V lookup: CDR1 MNHEY, CDR2 SMNVEV (reference sequence).

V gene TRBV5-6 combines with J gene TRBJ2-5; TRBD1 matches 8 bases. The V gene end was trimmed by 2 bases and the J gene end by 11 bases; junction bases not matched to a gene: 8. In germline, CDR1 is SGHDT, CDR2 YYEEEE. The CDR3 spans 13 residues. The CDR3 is CASSFGRGQEQYF. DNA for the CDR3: TGTGCCAGCAGCTTCGGCAGGGGGCAAGAGCAGTACTTC.

The CDR3 region has the DNA TGTGCCAGCAGCTTAAATTGGGCTAGCGGGAGGAATGAGCAGTTCTTC. Amino acids: CASSLNWASGRNEQFF. The chain uses TRBV7-3 and TRBJ2-1; 11 bases match TRBD2. V shed 1 base and J 7 bases; nucleotides not matched to a gene: 6. The CDR3 has 16 residues. The germline V gene has CDR1 SGHTA and CDR2 FQGTGA.

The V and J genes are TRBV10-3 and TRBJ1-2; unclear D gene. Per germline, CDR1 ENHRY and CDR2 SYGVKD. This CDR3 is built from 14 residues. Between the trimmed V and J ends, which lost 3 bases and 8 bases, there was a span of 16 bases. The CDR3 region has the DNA TGTGCCATCAGTGATCGGGAGGGCTTGGGGGGCTACACCTTC. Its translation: CAISDREGLGGYTF.

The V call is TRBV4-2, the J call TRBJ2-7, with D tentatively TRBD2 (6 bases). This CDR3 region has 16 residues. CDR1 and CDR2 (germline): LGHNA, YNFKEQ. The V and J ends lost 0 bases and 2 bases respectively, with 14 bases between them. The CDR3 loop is CASSQDRAAGTYEQYF. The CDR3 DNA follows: TGTGCCAGCAGCCAAGATCGGGCTGCGGGAACCTACGAGCAGTACTTC.

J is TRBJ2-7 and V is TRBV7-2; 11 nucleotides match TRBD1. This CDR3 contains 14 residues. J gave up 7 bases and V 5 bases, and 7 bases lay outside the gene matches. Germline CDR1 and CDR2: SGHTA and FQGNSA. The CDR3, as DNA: TGTGCCAGCAGCCCCCCGGACAGGGGGCAGGAGCAGTACTTC. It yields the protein CASSPPDRGQEQYF.

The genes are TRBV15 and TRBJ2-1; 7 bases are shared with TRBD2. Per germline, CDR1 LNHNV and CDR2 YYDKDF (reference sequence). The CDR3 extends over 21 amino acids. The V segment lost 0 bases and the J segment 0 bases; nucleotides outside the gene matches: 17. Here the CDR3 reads CATSRDLGLPGGDSSYNEQFF. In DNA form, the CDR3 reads TGTGCCACCAGCAGAGATCTAGGACTACCGGGGGGTGATAGCTCCTACAATGAGCAGTTCTTC. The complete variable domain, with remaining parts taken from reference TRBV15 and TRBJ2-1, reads DAMVIQNPRYQVTQFGKPVTLSCSQTLNHNVMYWYQQKSSQAPKLLFHYYDKDFNNEADTPDNFQSRRPNTSFCFLDIRSPGLGDTAMYLCATSRDLGLPGGDSSYNEQFFGPGTRLTVL.

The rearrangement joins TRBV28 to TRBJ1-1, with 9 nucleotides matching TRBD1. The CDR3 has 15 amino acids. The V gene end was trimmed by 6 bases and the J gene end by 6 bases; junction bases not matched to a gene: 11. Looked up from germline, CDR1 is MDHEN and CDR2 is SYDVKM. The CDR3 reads CASRPPGQGFAEAFF. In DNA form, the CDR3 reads TGTGCCAGCAGGCCTCCGGGACAGGGTTTCGCTGAAGCTTTCTTT.

The CDR3 loop reads CASSLVQSTNYGYTF. In DNA, the CDR3 is TGCGCCAGCAGCTTGGTACAGTCCACTAACTATGGCTACACCTTC. The chain has TRBV5-1 and TRBJ1-2, with unresolved D. V was pared by 0 bases and J by 0 bases, with 9 bases between. This CDR3 comprises 15 residues. Germline CDR1 SGHRS, CDR2 YFSETQ.

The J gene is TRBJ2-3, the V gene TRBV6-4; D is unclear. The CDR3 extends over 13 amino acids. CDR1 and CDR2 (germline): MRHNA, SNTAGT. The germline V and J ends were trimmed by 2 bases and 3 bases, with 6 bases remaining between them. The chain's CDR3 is CASSDPPTDTQYF. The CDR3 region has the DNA TGTGCCAGCAGTGACCCCCCTACAGATACGCAGTATTTT.

As DNA, the CDR3 is TGTGCCAGCAGTTTATCCCGGGCAGGGGGAAATTCACCCCTCCACTTT. Translated: CASSLSRAGGNSPLHF. V usage is TRBV28 and J usage is TRBJ1-6; 7 nucleotides match TRBD1. The V segment lost 1 base and the J segment 7 bases; nucleotides outside the gene matches: 7. Per germline, CDR1 MDHEN and CDR2 SYDVKM. CDR3 length: 16 amino acids.

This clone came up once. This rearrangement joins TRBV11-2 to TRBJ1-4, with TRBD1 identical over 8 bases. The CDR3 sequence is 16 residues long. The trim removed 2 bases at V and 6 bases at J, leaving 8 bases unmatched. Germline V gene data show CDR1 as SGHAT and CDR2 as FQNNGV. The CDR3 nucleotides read TGTGCCAGCAGCTTACTTTACAGGGGGAGGGATGAAAAACTGTTTTTT. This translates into CASSLLYRGRDEKLFF.

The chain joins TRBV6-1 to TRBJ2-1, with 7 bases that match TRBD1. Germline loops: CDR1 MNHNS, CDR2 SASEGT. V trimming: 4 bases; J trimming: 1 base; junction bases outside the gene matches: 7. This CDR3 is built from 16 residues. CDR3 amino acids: CASSVQGEWSYNEQFF. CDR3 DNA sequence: TGTGCCAGCAGTGTCCAGGGGGAGTGGTCCTACAATGAGCAGTTCTTC.

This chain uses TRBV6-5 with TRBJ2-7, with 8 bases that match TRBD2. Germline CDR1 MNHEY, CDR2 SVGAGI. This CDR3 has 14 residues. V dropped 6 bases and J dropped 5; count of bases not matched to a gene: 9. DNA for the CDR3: TGTGCCAGCAGCGTTAGCGGGGTGCACGACGAGCAGTACTTC. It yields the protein CASSVSGVHDEQYF.

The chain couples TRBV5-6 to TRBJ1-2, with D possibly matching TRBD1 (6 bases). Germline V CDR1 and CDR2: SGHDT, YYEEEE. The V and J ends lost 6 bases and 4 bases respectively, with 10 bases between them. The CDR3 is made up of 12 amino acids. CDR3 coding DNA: TGTGCCAGCAACAGGGTGGGCTATGGCTACACCTTC. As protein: CASNRVGYGYTF.

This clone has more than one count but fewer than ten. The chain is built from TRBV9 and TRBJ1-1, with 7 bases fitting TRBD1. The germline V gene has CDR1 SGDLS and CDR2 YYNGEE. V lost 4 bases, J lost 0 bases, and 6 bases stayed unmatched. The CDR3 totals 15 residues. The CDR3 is CASSPTGQVNTEAFF. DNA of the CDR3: TGTGCCAGCAGCCCTACTGGACAGGTGAACACTGAAGCTTTCTTT.

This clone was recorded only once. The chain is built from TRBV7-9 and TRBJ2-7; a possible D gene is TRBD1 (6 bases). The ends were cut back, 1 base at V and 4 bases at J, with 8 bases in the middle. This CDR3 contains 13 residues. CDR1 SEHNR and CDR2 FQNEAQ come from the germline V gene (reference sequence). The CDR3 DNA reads TGTGCCAGCAGCTTAGGGGGGCTGTACGAGCAGTACTTC. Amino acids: CASSLGGLYEQYF.

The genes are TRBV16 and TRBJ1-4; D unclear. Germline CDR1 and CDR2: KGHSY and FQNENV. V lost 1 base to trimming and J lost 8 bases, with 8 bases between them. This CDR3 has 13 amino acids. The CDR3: CASSQLPVEKLFF. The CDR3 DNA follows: TGTGCCAGCAGCCAATTACCGGTCGAAAAACTGTTTTTT.

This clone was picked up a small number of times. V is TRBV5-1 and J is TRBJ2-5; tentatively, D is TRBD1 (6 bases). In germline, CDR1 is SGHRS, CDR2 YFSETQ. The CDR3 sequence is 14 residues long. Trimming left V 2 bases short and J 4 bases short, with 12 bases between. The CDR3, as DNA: TGCGCCAGCAGCTTCAACAGGGAGTCAGAGACCCAGTACTTC. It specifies CASSFNRESETQYF. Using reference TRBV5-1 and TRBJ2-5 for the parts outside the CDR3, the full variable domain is KAGVTQTPRYLIKTRGQQVTLSCSPISGHRSVSWYQQTPGQGLQFLFEYFSETQRNKGNFPGRFSGRQFSNSRSEMNVSTLELGDSALYLCASSFNRESETQYFGPGTRLLVL.

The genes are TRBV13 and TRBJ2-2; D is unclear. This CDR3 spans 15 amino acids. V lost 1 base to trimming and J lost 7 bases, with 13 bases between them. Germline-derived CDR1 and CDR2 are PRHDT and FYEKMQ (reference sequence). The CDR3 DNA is TGTGCCAGCAGCTTAGAGTCGTCCGGCGGCGGGGAGCTGTTTTTT. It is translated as CASSLESSGGGELFF.

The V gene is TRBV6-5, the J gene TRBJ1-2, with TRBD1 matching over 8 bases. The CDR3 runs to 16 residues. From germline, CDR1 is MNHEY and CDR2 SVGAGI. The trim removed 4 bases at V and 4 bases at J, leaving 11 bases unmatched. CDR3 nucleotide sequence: TGTGCCAGCAGTTTTGGATTTCTGACAGGGGTCTATGGCTACACCTTC. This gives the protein CASSFGFLTGVYGYTF.